This is a list of T cell receptor beta chains from one sample in a study of patients and donors after allogeneic stem cell transplantation. A single record per CDR3 protein comes from TCRdb applying MiXCR to the RT-PCR reads. The repertoire holds about 410,000 distinct CDR3 sequences, with roughly 17% as singletons. The specimen sequenced was blood, either unsorted or a sorted T cell fraction (not recorded which). Receptors were obtained from a human donor who was either an allogeneic HSCT recipient or a stem cell or donor lymphocyte infusion donor (not recorded which). It is not recorded whose cells these are; they may come from a transplant donor. CDR3s include the opening cysteine and the closing phenylalanine or tryptophan. A D gene is named only where the DNA matches it firmly. Clone size is not always given. Where it is, it says once, few, many or a class for expanded clones.

TRBV12-3/TRBV12-4,NA,TRBJ2-1,many,TGTGCCAGCAGGGCCTTAGATCCTGAGCAGTTCTTC,CASRALDPEQFF
TRBV30,NA,TRBJ2-2,NA,TGTGCCTGGAGTCAAAACACCGGGGAGCTGTTTTTT,CAWSQNTGELFF
TRBV5-1,TRBD1,TRBJ2-7,few,TGCGCCAGCAGCACGGGGACAGGCGCCGCCAAAGAGCAGTACTTC,CASSTGTGAAKEQYF
TRBV6-1,TRBD1,TRBJ2-1,few,TGTGCCAGCAGTGCAAACAGGGGGTCCTCCTACAATGAGCAGTTCTTC,CASSANRGSSYNEQFF
TRBV30,NA,TRBJ2-3,NA,TGTGCCTGGAGTGTTCTGGCCAGCACAGATACGCAGTATTTT,CAWSVLASTDTQYF
TRBV11-1,NA,TRBJ2-7,NA,TGTGCCAGCAGCTTAGAAGCGGCGCGGGGCCCCTACGAGCAGTACTTC,CASSLEAARGPYEQYF
TRBV5-1,NA,TRBJ1-5,NA,TGCGCCAGCAGCTTGGTTTCGGGGGCCGATCAGCCCCAGCATTTT,CASSLVSGADQPQHF
TRBV2,TRBD1,TRBJ2-1,NA,TGTGCCAGCAGCGGACAGGGGGCTAAGCAGTTCTTC,CASSGQGAKQFF
TRBV20-1,NA,TRBJ2-5,NA,TGCAGTGCTAGACAAAAAGGGCTAGAGACCCAGTACTTC,CSARQKGLETQYF
TRBV25-1,NA,TRBJ2-7,few,TGTGCCAGCAGTGATTCCCTAGCGCCCGAGCAGTACTTC,CASSDSLAPEQYF
TRBV20-1,TRBD1,TRBJ2-3,few,TGCAGTGCCCCTTGGACAGGGGTTACAGATACGCAGTATTTT,CSAPWTGVTDTQYF
TRBV4-1,NA,TRBJ1-6,few,TGCGCCAGCAGCCACCCCGTACTCTCCCTCCACTTT,CASSHPVLSLHF
TRBV10-3,NA,TRBJ1-1,few,TGTGCCATCAGCAAAAGCTCCGGGGCGCTGAACACTGAAGCTTTCTTT,CAISKSSGALNTEAFF
TRBV9,NA,TRBJ2-7,NA,TGTGCCAGCAGCCCCCGAGAGGGGTACTACGAGCAGTACTTC,CASSPREGYYEQYF
TRBV6-2/TRBV6-3,NA,TRBJ1-5,NA,TGTGCCAGCAGTTACTCGAGTCAGGGCAGGCGCAATCAGCCCCAGCATTTT,CASSYSSQGRRNQPQHF
TRBV30,TRBD2,TRBJ2-7,few,TGTGCCTGGAGTCCAAAGGGAGCGGGGGGTTCCTACGAGCAGTACTTC,CAWSPKGAGGSYEQYF
TRBV12-3/TRBV12-4,TRBD1,TRBJ2-1,many,TGTGCCAGCAGTTCAAGACAGGGTACCTACAATGAGCAGTTCTTC,CASSSRQGTYNEQFF
TRBV18,NA,TRBJ1-3,few,TGTGCCAGCTTAGAGACGCTGAGCTCTGGAAACACCATATATTTT,CASLETLSSGNTIYF
TRBV2,NA,TRBJ2-7,NA,TGTGCCAGCAGTGGGGACGCGGTCGAGCAGTACTTC,CASSGDAVEQYF
TRBV29-1,NA,TRBJ1-1,few,TGCAGCGTCCCGGGTCCGAACACTGAAGCTTTCTTT,CSVPGPNTEAFF
TRBV30,TRBD1,TRBJ2-6,NA,TGTGCCTGGAGTTACTACCGGGACAGAACGAGCTCTGGGGCCAACGTCCTGACTTTC,CAWSYYRDRTSSGANVLTF
TRBV5-1,TRBD2,TRBJ2-7,once,TGCGCCAGCAGCTTGAAGGCGGGGGGGAATATCTACGAGCAGTACTTC,CASSLKAGGNIYEQYF
TRBV19,TRBD2,TRBJ2-1,few,TGTGCCAGTGGGCTAGCGGGAGGGCCCCACAATGAGCAGTTCTTC,CASGLAGGPHNEQFF